These 14 T cell receptor beta chains came from one sample sequenced in a study of cytomegalovirus exposure and HLA in healthy donors. The study ran its PCR with 60 Vbeta and 13 Jbeta primers. Here immunoSEQ multiplex PCR was the method, and the copy in TCRdb shows in-frame clones only, minus some. The repertoire holds fewer than 200,000 clones, with 75% to 80% as singletons. The material sequenced was PBMCs. These receptors were obtained from a woman aged 25-40 years in good health and CMV-seropositive.

The chain uses TRBV11-2 and TRBJ1-5, with TRBD1 identical over 7 bases. The CDR3 totals 15 residues. V lost 5 bases and J lost 4; bases outside the gene matches: 8. Germline CDR1 reads SGHAT; CDR2 reads FQNNGV. The DNA for the CDR3 is TGTGCCAGCAGCCTGACCGGGACAGTGAATCAGCCCCAGCATTTT. This translates into CASSLTGTVNQPQHF.

This chain connects TRBV28 to TRBJ2-1, with TRBD2 matching over 10 bases. Germline assignment: CDR1 MDHEN and CDR2 SYDVKM. The V segment lost 6 bases and the J segment 3 bases; nucleotides outside the gene matches: 14. CDR3 size: 18 residues. Here the CDR3 DNA reads TGTGCCAGCAGGCCTACTAAGCGGGGGGGCCTCTTCTACAATGAGCAGTTCTTC. As protein: CASRPTKRGGLFYNEQFF.

The chain links TRBV6-4 to TRBJ2-7, with 12 bases that match TRBD1. This CDR3 is built from 15 residues. After removal of 6 bases from V and 3 bases from J, the junction contained 6 bases not matched to a gene. CDR1 and CDR2 from the germline V gene are MRHNA and SNTAGT. For the CDR3, the DNA is TGTGCCAGCAGCGACCGGGACAGGGGGCGCTACGAGCAGTACTTC. Amino acid sequence: CASSDRDRGRYEQYF.

The chain is built from TRBV2 and TRBJ2-7, with 7 nucleotides matching TRBD1. The CDR3 length is 15 residues. V lost 4 bases to trimming and J lost 0 bases; unmatched junction nucleotides: 6. The germline gives CDR1 SNHLY, CDR2 FYNNEI. CDR3 nucleotide sequence: TGTGCCAGCAGTGGGCGGACAGGACGCTCCTACGAGCAGTACTTC. This gives the protein CASSGRTGRSYEQYF.

J is TRBJ2-2 and V is TRBV2; 7 bases line up with TRBD2. Losses at the gene ends were 6 bases for V and 0 bases for J; bases not matched to a gene: 1. The CDR3 consists of 14 residues. The germline CDR1 and CDR2 sequences are SNHLY and FYNNEI. This CDR3 reads CASRRGANTGELFF. Written as DNA, the CDR3 is TGTGCCAGCAGACGGGGGGCGAACACCGGGGAGCTGTTTTTT.

This clone occurred once. This sequence joins TRBV15 and TRBJ2-3, with a tentative D call TRBD2 (5 bases). This CDR3 region has 12 residues. V was trimmed by 1 base and J by 6 bases, leaving 5 bases between them. Germline V gene sequence: CDR1 LNHNV, CDR2 YYDKDF (reference sequence). DNA of the CDR3: TGTGCCACCAGCAGAGCGGGGGATACGCAGTATTTT. Translation: CATSRAGDTQYF.

Of note for this clone: The junction and the germline gene differ at one end; a read error may be behind it. The chain links TRBV7-9 to TRBJ1-5; a possible D gene is TRBD1 (6 bases). CDR1 and CDR2 (germline): SEHNR, FQNEAQ (reference sequence). This CDR3 has 16 amino acids. The CDR3 DNA reads as TGTTCCAGCAGCTCACCACACCAGGACAGCCATCAGCCCCAGCATTTT. This translates into CSSSSPHQDSHQPQHF.

CDR3 DNA sequence: TGTGCCTGCACAGGGGAGACTAATGAAAAACTGTTTTTT. It specifies CACTGETNEKLFF. This rearrangement joins TRBV30 to TRBJ1-4; 7 bases fit TRBD1. Per germline, CDR1 GTSNPN and CDR2 SVGIG (reference sequence). With 6 bases clipped from V and 2 bases from J, the junction kept 3 bases outside the gene matches. The CDR3 loop spans 13 amino acids.

This clone was observed once. CDR3 DNA sequence: TGTGCCAGCAGCCCCGTCGGTCGGAGTAATACGCAGTATTTT. Protein: CASSPVGRSNTQYF. This chain links TRBV5-6 with TRBJ2-3, with unresolved D. Trimming removed 4 bases from V and 7 bases from J, with 16 bases in between. Per germline, CDR1 SGHDT and CDR2 YYEEEE. The length of the CDR3 is 14 residues. Using reference TRBV5-6 and TRBJ2-3 for the parts outside the CDR3, the full variable domain is DAGVTQSPTHLIKTRGQQVTLRCSPKSGHDTVSWYQQALGQGPQFIFQYYEEEERQRGNFPDRFSGHQFPNYSSELNVNALLLGDSALYLCASSPVGRSNTQYFGPGTRLTVL.

The chain carries TRBV28 and TRBJ1-5; unclear D gene. V gave up 1 base and J gave up 7 bases, with 11 bases separating them. This CDR3 is 14 amino acids long. Germline V CDR1 and CDR2: MDHEN, SYDVKM. CDR3 residues: CASSLYAESQPQHF. In DNA, the CDR3 is TGTGCCAGCAGTTTATATGCGGAGAGCCAGCCCCAGCATTTT.

This clone has a handful of counts. This chain links TRBV6-5 with TRBJ1-3; 7 positions match TRBD1. This CDR3 comprises 16 residues. V dropped 0 bases and J dropped 4; count of bases not matched to a gene: 6. Germline CDR1 is MNHEY and CDR2 is SVGAGI. CDR3 sequence: CASSYSWRGPGNTIYF. In nucleotides, the CDR3 is TGTGCCAGCAGTTACTCCTGGAGGGGGCCCGGAAACACCATATATTTT.

This clone has a handful of counts. Mismatch with germline at one junction end may stem from a read error. The chain joins TRBV7-9 to TRBJ2-7; D unclear. This CDR3 spans 14 amino acids. From germline, CDR1 is SEHNR and CDR2 FQNEAQ (reference sequence). The CDR3 DNA reads TGTTCCAGCAGCTTAGAGACCCAGGCATACGAGCAGTACTTC. This gives the protein CSSSLETQAYEQYF.

The chain employs TRBV5-1 and TRBJ2-2; 9 nucleotides match TRBD1. The CDR3 length is 18 residues. Germline CDR1 reads SGHRS; CDR2 reads YFSETQ. V was pared by 4 bases and J by 4 bases, with 14 bases of the junction left unmatched. The CDR3 loop reads CASSVAAGTGYVTGELFF. CDR3 DNA: TGCGCCAGCAGCGTCGCGGCGGGGACAGGGTACGTCACCGGGGAGCTGTTTTTT.

The rearrangement uses TRBV7-9 and TRBJ1-5, with D possibly being TRBD1 (5 bases). The CDR3 is made up of 14 amino acids. CDR1 is SEHNR, CDR2 FQNEAQ, per germline (reference sequence). V was cut by 10 bases and J by 2 bases, with 15 bases left in between. The CDR3 loop is CATSRGEGNQPQHF. CDR3 nucleotides: TGTGCCACGAGCCGAGGGGAGGGCAATCAGCCCCAGCATTTT.